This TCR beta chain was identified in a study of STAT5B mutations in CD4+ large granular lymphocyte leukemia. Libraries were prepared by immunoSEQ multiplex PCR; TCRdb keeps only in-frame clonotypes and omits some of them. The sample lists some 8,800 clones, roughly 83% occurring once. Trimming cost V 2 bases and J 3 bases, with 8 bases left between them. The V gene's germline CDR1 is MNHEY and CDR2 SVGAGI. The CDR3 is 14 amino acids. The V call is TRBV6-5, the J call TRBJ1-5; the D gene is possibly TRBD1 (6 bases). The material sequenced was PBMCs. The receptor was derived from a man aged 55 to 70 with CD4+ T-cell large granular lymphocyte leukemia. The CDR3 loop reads CASSYGQYNQPQHF. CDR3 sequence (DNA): TGTGCCAGCAGTTACGGACAGTACAATCAGCCCCAGCATTTT.